The entry below describes one T cell receptor beta chain. The antigen is undetermined. High-throughput TCR beta sequencing covered peripheral CD8+ and CD4+ T cells. The CDR3 is 11 amino acids. The germline V and J ends were trimmed by 3 bases and 8 bases, with 5 bases remaining between them. Germline loops: CDR1 KGHSH, CDR2 LQKENI. Random hexamers were used to reverse transcribe the RNA input (about 0.5 to 1 ug). A multiplex approach, immunoSEQ multiplex PCR, amplified TCR beta CDR3 across 54 Vbeta and 13 Jbeta. TCRdb used MiXCR to reprocess the immunoSEQ multiplex PCR reads, holding one entry per CDR3 protein. The table lists some 170,000 distinct CDR3 sequences, roughly 94% of them singletons. The sample belongs to a study of CD8 T cells in Susac syndrome. Notes on the study in general: Where Susac syndrome CD4+ T cell repertoires were concerned, no clonal expansion was evident.

The sequence derives from a human donor with Susac syndrome. The V and J genes are TRBV18 and TRBJ2-1; D may correspond to TRBD1 or TRBD2 (5 bases each). The sample taken for sequencing was CD4+ T cells from PBMCs. Here the CDR3 reads CASSPGHEQFF. In DNA form, the CDR3 reads TGTGCCAGCTCACCGGGACATGAGCAGTTCTTC.